Shown below are 17 T cell receptor beta chains from a single sample sequenced in a study of identical twins. TCRdb processed the 5' RACE reads anew with MiXCR; each CDR3 protein has one entry. The sample comprises about 890,000 distinct CDR3 sequences, 12% of which are singletons, and around 1.6% rests with the top ten. Another study also made use of these data, one on yellow fever vaccine responses in identical twins.

The specimen sequenced was PBMCs. The receptors come from a woman under 30 in good health.

This clonotype came up many times. The CDR3 sequence: CASSPRGRENEQFF. CDR3 in DNA: TGCGCCAGCAGCCCGCGGGGGAGAGAGAATGAGCAGTTCTTC. This chain uses TRBV5-1 with TRBJ2-1; TRBD2 aligns across 7 bases. Germline V gene lookup returns CDR1 SGHRS and CDR2 YFSETQ. The CDR3 has 14 residues. After removal of 4 bases from V and 7 bases from J, the junction contained 8 bases not matched to a gene.

CDR3 residues: CASSVRTASTDTQYF. CDR3 in DNA: TGCGCCAGCAGCGTCCGGACCGCTAGCACAGATACGCAGTATTTT. The chain has TRBV5-1 and TRBJ2-3, with D unresolved. CDR1 SGHRS and CDR2 YFSETQ come from the germline V gene. CDR3 length: 15 residues. The V end lost 4 bases, the J end lost 0 bases, and 12 bases lay between the germline ends.

This clonotype was counted at least ten times. The chain employs TRBV24-1 and TRBJ2-5; D is undetermined. The germline V gene has CDR1 KGHDR and CDR2 SFDVKD. The CDR3 loop spans 15 amino acids. V gave up 2 bases and J gave up 7 bases, with 16 bases separating them. The CDR3 DNA is TGTGCCACCAGTGATTCCGAACAGAGGATGAGGACCCAGTACTTC. The encoded protein is CATSDSEQRMRTQYF.

This clonotype was counted ten times or more. This sequence joins TRBV7-9 and TRBJ2-7, with TRBD1 identical over 7 bases. Germline assignment: CDR1 SEHNR and CDR2 FQNEAQ (reference sequence). The CDR3 has 14 residues. The ends lost 3 bases at V and 4 bases at J; junction bases unmatched: 6. In nucleotides, the CDR3 is TGTGCCAGCAGCTTCTCAGACAGGGAGTACGAGCAGTACTTC. Amino acids: CASSFSDREYEQYF.

This clonotype was counted only a few times. The genes are TRBV7-9 and TRBJ2-7; 9 positions agree with TRBD2. J was trimmed by 1 base and V by 7 bases; bases with no gene match: 5. Germline V gene data show CDR1 as SEHNR and CDR2 as FQNEAQ (reference sequence). This CDR3 has 14 amino acids. The CDR3 loop reads CASTPAGGSYEQYV. CDR3 DNA: TGTGCCAGCACCCCAGCGGGGGGTTCCTACGAGCAGTACGTC.

This clonotype was seen only once. A much larger clone differs from this one at a single base, so this may be a read error. The chain joins TRBV20-1 to TRBJ2-7; D gene ambiguous. The V gene's germline CDR1 is DFQATT and CDR2 SNEGSKA (reference sequence). The CDR3 extends over 12 amino acids. The CDR3 coding sequence is TGCGGTGCTAGAGATCAGTTCTACGAGCAGTACTTC. Protein: CGARDQFYEQYF.

This clonotype turned up a few times. This chain connects TRBV13 to TRBJ2-7, with 11 positions matching TRBD2. V trimming: 4 bases; J trimming: 13 bases; junction bases outside the gene matches: 9. Germline V gives CDR1 PRHDT, CDR2 FYEKMQ (reference sequence). The CDR3 has 13 residues. This chain's CDR3 is CASSSGTSGKFYV. The CDR3 nucleotides are TGTGCCAGCAGCTCAGGGACTAGCGGAAAATTTTACGTC.

This clonotype was seen more than once but under ten times. CDR3 sequence (DNA): TGCAGTGCTAGAAAGTCTAGCGGGAGCTCCTACGAGCAGTACTTC. Translation: CSARKSSGSSYEQYF. V gene TRBV20-1 combines with J gene TRBJ2-7, with 10 nucleotides matching TRBD2. The ends lost 2 bases at V and 0 bases at J; junction bases unmatched: 4. Germline CDR1 reads DFQATT; CDR2 reads SNEGSKA (reference sequence). This CDR3 contains 15 residues.

The rearrangement uses TRBV18 and TRBJ2-1; 9 bases align to TRBD2. V was pared by 3 bases and J by 8 bases, with 11 bases of the junction left unmatched. This CDR3 has 16 residues. Germline CDR1 KGHSH, CDR2 LQKENI. CDR3 coding DNA: TGTGCCAGCTCACCTGGCGGGACTAGCCGGGGGTATGAGCAGTTCTTC. Its translation is CASSPGGTSRGYEQFF.

This clonotype was seen more than once but under ten times. This chain uses TRBV7-3 with TRBJ2-5; 12 positions match TRBD2. CDR1 SGHTA and CDR2 FQGTGA come from the germline V gene. This CDR3 region has 20 residues. Losses at the gene ends were 3 bases for V and 0 bases for J; bases not matched to a gene: 14. The CDR3 loop is CASSFRRLAGVSRYQETQYF. CDR3 DNA: TGTGCCAGCAGCTTTAGGAGACTAGCGGGAGTGTCAAGGTACCAAGAGACCCAGTACTTC.

This clonotype was seen more than once but under ten times. The V call is TRBV28, the J call TRBJ1-5, with a tentative D call TRBD1 (6 bases). This CDR3 is built from 16 residues. V lost 7 bases and J 11 bases, leaving 27 bases between the germline ends. The V gene's germline CDR1 is MDHEN and CDR2 SYDVKM. The CDR3 DNA reads as TGTGCCAGCATCCCCAGGGGCAGGGACCCCAGGGGAGCCCAGCATTTT. It encodes CASIPRGRDPRGAQHF.

DNA for the CDR3: TGTGCCAGCAGTGGCCACGGGAGCGGGAATCAGCCCCAGCATTTT. This sequence encodes CASSGHGSGNQPQHF. The chain links TRBV6-1 to TRBJ1-5; D call uncertain. The germline gives CDR1 MNHNS, CDR2 SASEGT. CDR3 length: 15 residues. V dropped 4 bases and J dropped 4 bases, with 14 bases sitting between them.

In this sample, this clonotype turned up a few times. CDR3 in DNA: TGTGCCAGCACTTGGACTGGCGGGGGACCCTACGAGCAGTACTTC. It translates to CASTWTGGGPYEQYF. This chain uses TRBV2 with TRBJ2-7, with TRBD2 identical over 7 bases. The V gene's germline CDR1 is SNHLY and CDR2 FYNNEI. The CDR3 is 15 amino acids. The V segment lost 7 bases and the J segment 2 bases; nucleotides outside the gene matches: 11.

The V and J genes are TRBV21-1 and TRBJ2-1; TRBD2, the table's D call, lacks a check against the DNA. TRBV21-1 is tagged as a pseudogene. The CDR3 consists of 17 residues. The CDR3 loop reads CASITRRTRRRAYEQFF. The CDR3 nucleotides are TGTGCCAGCATCACCCGTCGGACCCGTCGTAGGGCCTATGAGCAGTTCTTC.

In its sample, this clonotype was seen a few times. At one boundary the junction diverges from the germline segment, which might be a read error. The V call is TRBV5-1, the J call TRBJ2-7, with TRBD1 matching over 9 bases. CDR1 and CDR2 from the germline V gene are SGHRS and YFSETQ. The CDR3 sequence is 15 residues long. In DNA form, the CDR3 reads TGCGCCAGCAGCTTGTCGGGTTCGGGACAGGGAGGAACTTCCTTC. Its translation: CASSLSGSGQGGTSF.

The J gene is TRBJ1-2, the V gene TRBV29-1; weak D call: TRBD1 (5 bases). Trimming pared 4 bases from V and 2 bases from J, leaving 11 bases between. The CDR3 consists of 13 residues. CDR1 is SQVTM, CDR2 ANQGSEA, per germline. CDR3 sequence (DNA): TGCAGCGTTGTGGGGGATTGGAACTATGGCTACACCTTC. Amino acids: CSVVGDWNYGYTF.

The chain is built from TRBV27 and TRBJ1-4, with D possibly being TRBD1 (6 bases). Germline V lookup: CDR1 MNHEY, CDR2 SMNVEV (reference sequence). CDR3 size: 15 residues. Trimming removed 6 bases from V and 3 bases from J, with 14 bases in between. CDR3 coding DNA: TGTGCCAGCAGGCCCCAGGGGCTGGCTAATGAAAAACTGTTTTTT. Amino acid sequence: CASRPQGLANEKLFF.